The 31 T cell receptor beta chains reported below all come from one sample, sequenced in a study of blood T cells in healthy people across ages. Using a J-beta primer mix together with a sample-barcoded 5' primer, a second PCR was run for about 6 to 12 cycles. TCRdb called the 5' RACE reads again in MiXCR, with one record for every CDR3 protein. The sample lists 1,300,000 or so distinct CDR3 sequences, roughly 60% seen once, with under 8.5% in the top ten. Sequencing was done on a sample of blood. The receptor set was obtained from a man between 18 and 29 years old in good health.

This rearrangement joins TRBV3-1 to TRBJ2-3, with 12 bases aligning to TRBD2. CDR3 length: 15 amino acids. Per germline, CDR1 LGHDT and CDR2 YNNKEL (reference sequence). The trim removed 4 bases at V and 6 bases at J, leaving 5 bases unmatched. In nucleotides, the CDR3 is TGTGCCAGCAGCCCACAAACTAGCGGGGGGGATACGCAGTATTTT. Translating gives CASSPQTSGGDTQYF.

This clonotype was counted only a few times. The gene calls are TRBV7-9 and TRBJ2-7; possible D gene TRBD2, 5 bases. Trimming removed 3 bases from V and 2 bases from J, with 17 bases in between. Germline CDR1 reads SEHNR; CDR2 reads FQNEAQ (reference sequence). The CDR3 is 16 residues long. The CDR3 reads CASSLPMSGRAYEQYF. The CDR3 DNA follows: TGTGCCAGCAGCTTGCCCATGAGCGGAAGAGCCTACGAGCAGTACTTC.

This chain connects TRBV3-1 to TRBJ2-5, with no clear D. Germline CDR1 LGHDT, CDR2 YNNKEL (reference sequence). This CDR3 has 15 residues. The germline V and J ends were trimmed by 1 base and 2 bases, with 11 bases remaining between them. CDR3 protein: CASSQVPPGQETQYF. Written as DNA, the CDR3 is TGTGCCAGCAGCCAAGTGCCCCCCGGGCAAGAGACCCAGTACTTC.

This rearrangement joins TRBV4-3 to TRBJ2-1, with TRBD2 matching 8 bases. The CDR3 is made up of 14 amino acids. The germline CDR1 and CDR2 sequences are LGHNA and YSLEER. Losses at the gene ends were 1 base for V and 7 bases for J; bases not matched to a gene: 3. CDR3 region: CASSQAASGNEQFF. The CDR3 coding sequence is TGCGCCAGCAGCCAAGCTGCTAGCGGGAATGAGCAGTTCTTC.

This clonotype was seen a few times. V gene TRBV5-1 combines with J gene TRBJ2-6; D is unresolved. CDR1 and CDR2 (germline): SGHRS, YFSETQ. The CDR3 sequence is 15 residues long. Trimming shortened V by 1 base and J by 2 bases, and 7 bases separated the two germline ends. CDR3 nucleotide sequence: TGCGCCAGCAGCTTGAGGAGTGCTGGGGCCAACGTCCTGACTTTC. Translated: CASSLRSAGANVLTF. Variable domain in full (rest from reference TRBV5-1 and TRBJ2-6): KAGVTQTPRYLIKTRGQQVTLSCSPISGHRSVSWYQQTPGQGLQFLFEYFSETQRNKGNFPGRFSGRQFSNSRSEMNVSTLELGDSALYLCASSLRSAGANVLTFGAGSRLTVL.

This chain joins TRBV20-1 and TRBJ1-2; D perhaps matches TRBD1 (5 bases). Trimming took 3 bases from V and 7 from J, leaving 12 bases between them. Germline V CDR1 and CDR2: DFQATT, SNEGSKA (reference sequence). CDR3 length: 12 residues. CDR3 bases: TGCAGTGCTAGTCGGGGGTTAGGTGGCTACACCTTC. Its protein product is CSASRGLGGYTF.

The rearrangement uses TRBV4-3 and TRBJ2-5; D is unresolved. Germline CDR1 LGHNA, CDR2 YSLEER. The V end lost 3 bases, the J end lost 1 base, and 12 bases lay between the germline ends. The CDR3 is made up of 15 amino acids. The CDR3 coding sequence is TGCGCCAGCAGCCAGCTTACCGGGCCCCAAGAGACCCAGTACTTC. It translates to CASSQLTGPQETQYF.

The chain couples TRBV4-1 to TRBJ2-4; 10 bases are shared with TRBD1. The CDR3 sequence is 16 residues long. The V gene end was trimmed by 0 bases and the J gene end by 13 bases; junction bases not matched to a gene: 12. Germline V gene lookup returns CDR1 MGHRA and CDR2 YSYEKL. CDR3 sequence: CASSQETTGGKEEQYF. The DNA for the CDR3 is TGCGCCAGCAGCCAAGAGACGACAGGGGGCAAAGAGGAGCAGTACTTC.

This chain links TRBV5-1 with TRBJ2-6; D ambiguous. Trimming took 0 bases from V and 5 from J, leaving 18 bases between them. Germline V CDR1 and CDR2: SGHRS, YFSETQ. The CDR3 is 18 residues long. Here the CDR3 DNA reads TGCGCCAGCAGCTTGGCGGCAGGCCCCACTCTGAGGGCCAACGTCCTGACTTTC. Protein: CASSLAAGPTLRANVLTF. Full variable domain (rest looked up from reference TRBV5-1 and TRBJ2-6): KAGVTQTPRYLIKTRGQQVTLSCSPISGHRSVSWYQQTPGQGLQFLFEYFSETQRNKGNFPGRFSGRQFSNSRSEMNVSTLELGDSALYLCASSLAAGPTLRANVLTFGAGSRLTVL.

The chain uses TRBV15 and TRBJ1-1, with 7 positions matching TRBD1. CDR1 is LNHNV and CDR2 is YYDKDF in the germline V gene (reference sequence). This CDR3 region has 13 residues. J gave up 10 bases and V 4 bases, and 9 bases lay outside the gene matches. The CDR3 loop is CATSKTTRDRAFF. The CDR3 nucleotides read TGTGCCACCAGCAAAACAACCCGGGACAGAGCTTTCTTT.

This chain connects TRBV20-1 to TRBJ1-5; 12 positions match TRBD1. CDR3 size: 14 residues. Germline V gives CDR1 DFQATT, CDR2 SNEGSKA (reference sequence). J gave up 6 bases and V 4 bases, and 4 bases lay outside the gene matches. CDR3 in amino acids: CSAMGQGASQPQHF. CDR3 nucleotide sequence: TGCAGTGCTATGGGACAGGGGGCCAGTCAGCCCCAGCATTTT.

CDR3 nucleotides: TGTGCCACCCGCGACCCCTTAGTTGGAGAGCAGTTCTTC. Protein: CATRDPLVGEQFF. J is TRBJ2-1 and V is TRBV28; unclear D gene. V lost 10 bases, J lost 10 bases, and 20 bases lay in between. The length of the CDR3 is 13 residues. Germline V gene sequence: CDR1 MDHEN, CDR2 SYDVKM.

V and J are TRBV27 and TRBJ2-3; perhaps TRBD1 as D (6 bases). V lost 1 base, J lost 0 bases, and 8 bases lay in between. CDR1 and CDR2 (germline): MNHEY, SMNVEV (reference sequence). The CDR3 runs 15 residues. In DNA form, the CDR3 reads TGTGCCAGCAGTTTATTGGGGGCCAGCACAGATACGCAGTATTTT. Amino acids: CASSLLGASTDTQYF.

This sequence joins TRBV5-1 and TRBJ1-1, with 9 positions matching TRBD1. The CDR3 consists of 13 residues. The germline CDR1 and CDR2 sequences are SGHRS and YFSETQ. V was pared by 4 bases and J by 8 bases, with 6 bases of the junction left unmatched. This CDR3 reads CASSEAGTGEAFF. CDR3 in DNA: TGCGCCAGCAGCGAAGCCGGGACAGGGGAAGCTTTCTTT. Drawing the rest from reference TRBV5-1 and TRBJ1-1, the complete variable domain is KAGVTQTPRYLIKTRGQQVTLSCSPISGHRSVSWYQQTPGQGLQFLFEYFSETQRNKGNFPGRFSGRQFSNSRSEMNVSTLELGDSALYLCASSEAGTGEAFFGQGTRLTVV.

The gene calls are TRBV7-9 and TRBJ1-2; D is unresolved. The CDR3 has 14 residues. Deletions cut 2 bases from V and 6 bases from J, with 13 bases between. Germline CDR1 and CDR2: SEHNR and FQNEAQ (reference sequence). CDR3 loop: CASSLLPPSDGYTF. CDR3 DNA sequence: TGTGCCAGCAGCTTACTCCCCCCGTCAGATGGCTACACCTTC.

The J gene is TRBJ1-1, the V gene TRBV9, with 9 bases that match TRBD1. Germline V gene data show CDR1 as SGDLS and CDR2 as YYNGEE. V shed 7 bases, J shed 11 bases, and the junction held 6 bases outside the gene matches. The CDR3 is 11 residues long. CDR3 protein: CASGGQGWAFF. CDR3 coding DNA: TGTGCCAGCGGAGGACAGGGGTGGGCTTTCTTT.

The V and J genes are TRBV5-6 and TRBJ2-5; D may be TRBD1 (5 bases). Trimming removed 3 bases at V and 4 bases at J, with 19 bases between. The CDR3 is 16 residues long. Per germline, CDR1 SGHDT and CDR2 YYEEEE. CDR3 in amino acids: CASSSHPGLRAETQYF. The CDR3 region has the DNA TGTGCCAGCAGCTCGCACCCAGGGCTAAGAGCAGAGACCCAGTACTTC.

The chain is built from TRBV20-1 and TRBJ2-2, with D perhaps matching TRBD1 or TRBD2 (6 bases each). V shed 4 bases and J shed 2 bases, with 14 bases lying between them. CDR3 length: 15 residues. Looked up from germline, CDR1 is DFQATT and CDR2 is SNEGSKA (reference sequence). The CDR3 DNA reads as TGCAGTGCTACCCCCGGGGGCATCAACACCGGGGAGCTGTTTTTT. It yields the protein CSATPGGINTGELFF.

V usage is TRBV2 and J usage is TRBJ2-1, with 12 nucleotides matching TRBD2. Germline V gives CDR1 SNHLY, CDR2 FYNNEI. The CDR3 is made up of 14 amino acids. V lost 6 bases, J lost 9 bases, and 6 bases stayed unmatched. CDR3 in amino acids: CASSATSGGREQFF. The CDR3 nucleotides read TGTGCCAGCAGCGCGACTAGCGGGGGACGTGAGCAGTTCTTC.

V and J are TRBV29-1 and TRBJ1-1; D ambiguous. V lost 7 bases and J lost 0, with 9 bases in between. The CDR3 spans 12 residues. From germline, CDR1 is SQVTM and CDR2 ANQGSEA. CDR3 protein: CSAIIMNTEAFF. The CDR3 nucleotides read TGCAGCGCCATTATTATGAACACTGAAGCTTTCTTT.

The rearrangement links TRBV29-1 to TRBJ1-4; D is ambiguous. The CDR3 is 12 amino acids. Germline values: CDR1 SQVTM, CDR2 ANQGSEA. Trimming took 4 bases from V and 7 from J, leaving 10 bases between them. CDR3 amino acids: CSVVGKGEKLFF. In nucleotides, the CDR3 is TGCAGCGTTGTGGGGAAGGGTGAAAAACTGTTTTTT.

V gene TRBV28 combines with J gene TRBJ2-7; D is perhaps TRBD1 or TRBD2 (5 bases each). CDR1 MDHEN and CDR2 SYDVKM come from the germline V gene. With 5 bases removed from V and 0 bases from J, the gap between germline ends came to 14 bases. This CDR3 spans 15 amino acids. The chain's CDR3 is CASSAPGRNSYEQYF. CDR3 nucleotides: TGTGCCAGCAGTGCTCCGGGACGGAACTCCTACGAGCAGTACTTC.

The J gene is TRBJ2-4, the V gene TRBV20-1; D perhaps matches TRBD2 (6 bases). The V gene's germline CDR1 is DFQATT and CDR2 SNEGSKA (reference sequence). The CDR3 has 15 amino acids. V was clipped by 0 bases and J by 0 bases, with 9 bases between them. The CDR3 DNA follows: TGCAGTGCTAGAGATGGCGGGATAGCCAAAAACATTCAGTACTTC. Translating it yields CSARDGGIAKNIQYF.

This clonotype has only one observation. The V and J genes are TRBV6-1 and TRBJ2-7, with D possibly being TRBD2 (6 bases). The V gene lost 7 bases and the J gene lost 3 bases, with 16 bases spanning the gap. This CDR3 spans 14 amino acids. CDR1 is MNHNS, CDR2 SASEGT, per germline. In DNA form, the CDR3 reads TGTGCCAGCAAGAAATGGGACTTTGACTACGAGCAGTACTTC. Protein: CASKKWDFDYEQYF.

The J gene is TRBJ2-5, the V gene TRBV28; D is possibly TRBD1 (5 bases). The V gene's germline CDR1 is MDHEN and CDR2 SYDVKM. V was shortened by 4 bases and J by 1 base, with 10 bases between the two germline ends. The CDR3 consists of 14 residues. CDR3 protein: CASSSPGFQETQYF. The CDR3 nucleotides read TGTGCCAGCAGTTCACCAGGGTTCCAAGAGACCCAGTACTTC.

In this sample, this clonotype turned up a few times. The chain has TRBV12-3 or TRBV12-4 and TRBJ2-4; tentative D call: TRBD2 (5 bases). The J call could be wrong; TRBJ2-7 is a better fit for the DNA end. This CDR3 is built from 15 residues. The CDR3 sequence is CASSIARSPLNEQYF. In DNA form, the CDR3 reads TGTGCCAGCAGCATAGCGAGGAGTCCCCTCAACGAGCAGTACTTC.

The chain carries TRBV20-1 and TRBJ2-5, with D maybe TRBD1 (6 bases). This CDR3 is 16 amino acids long. Germline lookup yields CDR1 DFQATT and CDR2 SNEGSKA (reference sequence). V shed 5 bases and J shed 1 base, with 20 bases lying between them. CDR3 coding DNA: TGCAGTGCTCAAAACGGACAGCACAACTTCCAAGAGACCCAGTACTTC. This gives the protein CSAQNGQHNFQETQYF.

This clonotype appeared a few times. The V gene is TRBV6-2 or TRBV6-3, the J gene TRBJ2-3; D is possibly TRBD2 (6 bases). V lost 9 bases, J lost 2 bases, and 12 bases lay in between. CDR1 is MNHEY and CDR2 is SVGEGT in the germline V gene. The CDR3 is 13 residues long. The CDR3 spells CASRDSPTDTQYF. CDR3 DNA: TGTGCCAGTAGGGACTCGCCCACAGATACGCAGTATTTT.

This chain connects TRBV25-1 to TRBJ2-1; 10 positions match TRBD1. This CDR3 is built from 18 residues. The trim removed 4 bases at V and 12 bases at J, leaving 21 bases unmatched. Germline V gene data show CDR1 as MGHDK and CDR2 as SYGVNS. CDR3 in DNA: TGTGCCAGCAGTGCCGAAAAAGGACAGGGGACAGGGGTAGGTTTGCAGTTCTTC. Translating gives CASSAEKGQGTGVGLQFF.

In this sample, this clonotype turned up once. The J gene is TRBJ2-7, the V gene TRBV4-2; TRBD2 matches at 9 bases. The germline CDR1 and CDR2 sequences are LGHNA and YNFKEQ. The ends lost 0 bases at V and 3 bases at J; junction bases unmatched: 3. The CDR3 length is 15 residues. CDR3 loop: CASSQELAGIYEQYF. The CDR3 DNA sequence: TGTGCCAGCAGCCAAGAACTAGCGGGCATCTACGAGCAGTACTTC.

The chain combines TRBV4-1 with TRBJ1-4; the D gene is possibly TRBD1 (5 bases). The germline V gene encodes CDR1 MGHRA and CDR2 YSYEKL. V was pared by 2 bases and J by 2 bases, with 21 bases between. CDR3 size: 19 residues. CDR3 nucleotides: TGCGCCAGCAGCCAACCCCACGTGGGGGGGGTGAGGACTAATGAAAAACTGTTTTTT. This encodes CASSQPHVGGVRTNEKLFF.